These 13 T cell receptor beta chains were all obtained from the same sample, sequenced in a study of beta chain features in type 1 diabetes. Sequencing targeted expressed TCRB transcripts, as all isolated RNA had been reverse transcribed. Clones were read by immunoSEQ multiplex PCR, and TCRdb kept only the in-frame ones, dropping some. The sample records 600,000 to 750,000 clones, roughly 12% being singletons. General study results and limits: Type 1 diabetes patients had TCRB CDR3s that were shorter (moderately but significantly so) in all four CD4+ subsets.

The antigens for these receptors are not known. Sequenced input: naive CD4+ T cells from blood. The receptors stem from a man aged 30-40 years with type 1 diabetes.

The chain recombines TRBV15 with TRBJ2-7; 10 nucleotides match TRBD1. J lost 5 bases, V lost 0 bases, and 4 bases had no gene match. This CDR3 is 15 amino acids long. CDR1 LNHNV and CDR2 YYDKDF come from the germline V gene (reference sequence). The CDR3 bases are TGTGCCACCAGCAGAGAGGGACAGGGGAAACACGAGCAGTACTTC. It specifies CATSREGQGKHEQYF. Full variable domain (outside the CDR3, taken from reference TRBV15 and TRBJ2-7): DAMVIQNPRYQVTQFGKPVTLSCSQTLNHNVMYWYQQKSSQAPKLLFHYYDKDFNNEADTPDNFQSRRPNTSFCFLDIRSPGLGDTAMYLCATSREGQGKHEQYFGPGTRLTVT.

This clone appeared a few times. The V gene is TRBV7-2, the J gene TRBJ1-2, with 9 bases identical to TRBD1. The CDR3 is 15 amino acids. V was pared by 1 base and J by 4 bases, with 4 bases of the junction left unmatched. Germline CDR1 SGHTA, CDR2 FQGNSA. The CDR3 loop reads CASSLVKGQGYGYTF. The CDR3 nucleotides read TGTGCCAGCAGCTTAGTGAAGGGACAGGGCTATGGCTACACCTTC.

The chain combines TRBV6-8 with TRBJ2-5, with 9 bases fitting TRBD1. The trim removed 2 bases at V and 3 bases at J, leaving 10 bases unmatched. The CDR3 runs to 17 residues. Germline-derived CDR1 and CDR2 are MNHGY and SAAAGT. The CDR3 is CASSYPSPRQGEETQYF. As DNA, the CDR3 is TGTGCCAGCAGTTACCCGTCCCCGAGACAGGGGGAAGAGACCCAGTACTTC.

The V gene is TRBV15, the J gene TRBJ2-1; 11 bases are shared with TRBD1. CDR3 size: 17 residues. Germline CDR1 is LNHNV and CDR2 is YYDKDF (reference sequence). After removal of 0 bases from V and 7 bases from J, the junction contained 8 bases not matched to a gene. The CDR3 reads CATSREIGQGARNEQFF. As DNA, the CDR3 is TGTGCCACCAGCAGAGAAATAGGACAGGGGGCGCGGAATGAGCAGTTCTTC.

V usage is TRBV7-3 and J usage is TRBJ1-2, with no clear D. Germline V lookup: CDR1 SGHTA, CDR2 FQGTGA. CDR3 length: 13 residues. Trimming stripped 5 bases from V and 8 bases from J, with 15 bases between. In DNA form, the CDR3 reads TGTGCCAGCAGCCCCCAGCCGCTGGTGGGCTACACCTTC. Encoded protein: CASSPQPLVGYTF.

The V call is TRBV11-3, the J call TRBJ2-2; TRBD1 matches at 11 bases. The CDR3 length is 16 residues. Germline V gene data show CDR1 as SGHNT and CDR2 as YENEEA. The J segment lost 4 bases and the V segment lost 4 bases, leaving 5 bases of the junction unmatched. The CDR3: CASSSDRGHGTGELFF. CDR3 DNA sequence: TGTGCCAGCAGCTCGGACAGGGGGCACGGCACCGGGGAGCTGTTTTTT.

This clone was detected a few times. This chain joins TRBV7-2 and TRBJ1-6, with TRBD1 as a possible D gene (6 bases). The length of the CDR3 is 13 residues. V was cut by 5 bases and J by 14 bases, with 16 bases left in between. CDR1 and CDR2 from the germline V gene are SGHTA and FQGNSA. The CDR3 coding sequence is TGTGCCAGCAGCCTAGAAGGAGGGGGAGCCCTCCACTTT. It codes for CASSLEGGGALHF.

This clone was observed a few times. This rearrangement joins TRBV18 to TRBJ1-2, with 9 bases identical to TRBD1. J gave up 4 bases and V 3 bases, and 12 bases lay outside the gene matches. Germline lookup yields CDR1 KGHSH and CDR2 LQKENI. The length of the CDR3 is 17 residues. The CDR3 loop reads CASSPSTGTGKSYGYTF. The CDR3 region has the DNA TGTGCCAGCTCACCCTCCACCGGGACAGGGAAATCCTATGGCTACACCTTC.

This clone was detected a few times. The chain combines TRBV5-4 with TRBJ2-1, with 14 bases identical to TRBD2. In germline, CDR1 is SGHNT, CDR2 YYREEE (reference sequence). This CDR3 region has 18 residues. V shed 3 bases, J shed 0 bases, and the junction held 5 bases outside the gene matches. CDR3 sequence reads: CASSSGTSGRNSYNEQFF. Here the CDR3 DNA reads TGTGCCAGCAGCTCCGGGACTAGCGGGAGAAACTCCTACAATGAGCAGTTCTTC.

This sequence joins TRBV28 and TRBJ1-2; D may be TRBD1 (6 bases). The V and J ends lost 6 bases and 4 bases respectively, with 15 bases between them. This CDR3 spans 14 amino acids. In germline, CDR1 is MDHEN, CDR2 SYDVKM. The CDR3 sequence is CASSPGAAGYGYTF. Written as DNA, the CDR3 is TGTGCCAGCAGCCCAGGGGCAGCCGGCTATGGCTACACCTTC.

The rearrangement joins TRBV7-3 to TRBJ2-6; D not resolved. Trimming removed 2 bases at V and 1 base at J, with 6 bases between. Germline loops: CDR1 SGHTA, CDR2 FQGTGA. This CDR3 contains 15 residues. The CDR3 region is CASSLGRSGANVLTF. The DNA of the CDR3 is TGTGCCAGCAGCTTAGGTAGATCTGGGGCCAACGTCCTGACTTTC.

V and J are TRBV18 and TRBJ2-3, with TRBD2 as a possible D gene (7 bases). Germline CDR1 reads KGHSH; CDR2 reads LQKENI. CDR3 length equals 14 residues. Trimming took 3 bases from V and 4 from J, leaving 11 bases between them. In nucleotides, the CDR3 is TGTGCCAGCTCACCGGGAGGGGGGGCAGATACGCAGTATTTT. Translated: CASSPGGGADTQYF.

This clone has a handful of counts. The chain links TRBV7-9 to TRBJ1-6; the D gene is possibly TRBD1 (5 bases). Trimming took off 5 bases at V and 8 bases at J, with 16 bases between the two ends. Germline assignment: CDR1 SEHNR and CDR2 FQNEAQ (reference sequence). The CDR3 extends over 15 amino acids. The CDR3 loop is CASSARDPDHSPLHF. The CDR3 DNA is TGTGCCAGCAGCGCCCGGGACCCCGACCATTCACCCCTCCACTTT. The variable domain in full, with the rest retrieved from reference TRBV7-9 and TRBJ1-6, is DTGVSQNPRHKITKRGQNVTFRCDPISEHNRLYWYRQTLGQGPEFLTYFQNEAQLEKSRLLSDRFSAERPKGSFSTLEIQRTEQGDSAMYLCASSARDPDHSPLHFGNGTRLTVT.